The 28 T cell receptor beta chains listed next were all sequenced from one sample in a study of T cells in Graves' hyperthyroidism and ophthalmopathy. What was amplified from RNA transcripts were TCR beta CDR3 regions. The TCR CDR3 first-round RT-PCR relied on the HTBI primer set. TCRdb used MiXCR to reprocess the multiplex PCR reads, holding one entry per CDR3 protein. The data show a few hundred thousand distinct CDR3 sequences, 35% to 55% seen once. The sample consisted of peripheral blood or thyroid tissue (not recorded which). These receptors were taken from a woman aged 18-29 years with Graves' hyperthyroidism.

This clonotype was seen only a few times. J is TRBJ2-7 and V is TRBV6-6; D might be TRBD2 (6 bases). The germline gives CDR1 MNHNY, CDR2 SVGAGI (reference sequence). The CDR3 covers 15 residues. Trimming removed 5 bases from V and 2 bases from J, with 16 bases in between. The CDR3 region has the DNA TGTGCCAGCAGTGAATCCGGGGGAAACCCCTACGAGCAGTACTTC. It specifies CASSESGGNPYEQYF.

V and J are TRBV7-9 and TRBJ2-2, with 7 nucleotides matching TRBD2. The J segment lost 7 bases and the V segment lost 4 bases, leaving 3 bases of the junction unmatched. The length of the CDR3 is 13 residues. CDR1 and CDR2 (germline): SEHNR, FQNEAQ (reference sequence). The CDR3 region is CASSSWTSGELFF. CDR3 coding DNA: TGTGCCAGCAGCTCCTGGACTAGCGGGGAGCTGTTTTTT.

This clonotype was seen ten or more times. The chain links TRBV5-4 to TRBJ1-4; tentatively, D is TRBD1 (5 bases). Germline V gene lookup returns CDR1 SGHNT and CDR2 YYREEE (reference sequence). This CDR3 spans 14 amino acids. V was trimmed by 2 bases and J by 4 bases, leaving 9 bases between them. The CDR3 DNA reads TGTGCCAGCAGCTTAGGGGCGTTTAATGAAAAACTGTTTTTT. It encodes CASSLGAFNEKLFF. Based on the CDR3 plus reference TRBV5-4 and TRBJ1-4, the full variable domain is ETGVTQSPTHLIKTRGQQVTLRCSSQSGHNTVSWYQQALGQGPQFIFQYYREEENGRGNFPPRFSGLQFPNYSSELNVNALELDDSALYLCASSLGAFNEKLFFGSGTQLSVL.

This clonotype was counted a few times. J is TRBJ2-7 and V is TRBV4-1, with D possibly being TRBD2 (7 bases). There are 15 residues in the CDR3. CDR1 and CDR2 from the germline V gene are MGHRA and YSYEKL. V lost 0 bases and J 2 bases, leaving 11 bases between the germline ends. CDR3 protein: CASSQDGGAAYEQYF. CDR3 nucleotides: TGCGCCAGCAGCCAAGATGGGGGGGCCGCCTACGAGCAGTACTTC.

V gene TRBV20-1 combines with J gene TRBJ2-5; 9 bases match TRBD2. Germline CDR1 and CDR2: DFQATT and SNEGSKA (reference sequence). Losses at the gene ends were 3 bases for V and 5 bases for J; bases not matched to a gene: 7. This CDR3 has 14 amino acids. The CDR3, as DNA: TGCAGTGCTAGGGGGACTAGCTTTGAGGAGACCCAGTACTTC. Translated: CSARGTSFEETQYF.

The chain carries TRBV20-1 and TRBJ2-7; 7 nucleotides align to TRBD1. Germline trimming cut 6 bases from V and 3 bases from J; bases unmatched to any gene: 14. The germline V gene has CDR1 DFQATT and CDR2 SNEGSKA (reference sequence). The CDR3 totals 15 residues. CDR3 in amino acids: CSASSYGAGGYEQYF. For the CDR3, the DNA is TGCAGTGCCAGCAGTTACGGAGCAGGGGGCTACGAGCAGTACTTC.

The rearrangement uses TRBV7-6 and TRBJ2-5, with 8 bases matching TRBD2. Germline trimming cut 5 bases from V and 4 bases from J; bases unmatched to any gene: 9. Germline CDR1 is SGHVS and CDR2 is FNYEAQ. The CDR3 is 15 residues long. DNA for the CDR3: TGTGCCAGCAGCCCCGGGGGTCTAGCGGGAGAGACCCAGTACTTC. Amino acid sequence: CASSPGGLAGETQYF. Drawing the rest from reference TRBV7-6 and TRBJ2-5, the complete variable domain is GAGVSQSPRYKVTKRGQDVALRCDPISGHVSLYWYRQALGQGPEFLTYFNYEAQQDKSGLPNDRFSAERPEGSISTLTIQRTEQRDSAMYRCASSPGGLAGETQYFGPGTRLLVL.

This clonotype has at least ten counts. The chain recombines TRBV29-1 with TRBJ2-6, with D unresolved. V lost 1 base and J lost 0, with 7 bases in between. The CDR3 has 15 amino acids. Germline V CDR1 and CDR2: SQVTM, ANQGSEA. The CDR3 is CSVEVADSGANVLTF. The CDR3, as DNA: TGCAGCGTTGAAGTAGCCGACTCTGGGGCCAACGTCCTGACTTTC.

This clonotype has just one count. CDR3 region: CASSVDASAGDDNQPQHF. In DNA form, the CDR3 reads TGTGCCAGCAGCGTAGACGCATCGGCAGGGGATGACAATCAGCCCCAGCATTTT. The chain employs TRBV9 and TRBJ1-5; weak D call: TRBD1 (6 bases). The CDR3 is 18 amino acids. V lost 0 bases to trimming and J lost 3 bases, with 19 bases between them. The germline gives CDR1 SGDLS, CDR2 YYNGEE.

The J gene is TRBJ1-6, the V gene TRBV10-3, with 10 bases matching TRBD1. The CDR3 has 15 amino acids. With 6 bases clipped from V and 8 bases from J, the junction kept 7 bases outside the gene matches. The germline V gene encodes CDR1 ENHRY and CDR2 SYGVKD. Written as DNA, the CDR3 is TGTGCCATCAGGGGGAGGACAGGGGGTGATTCACCCCTCCACTTT. Translation: CAIRGRTGGDSPLHF.

This clonotype has ten or more counts. The gene calls are TRBV12-3 or TRBV12-4 and TRBJ2-2, with TRBD2 identical over 8 bases. J gave up 7 bases and V 7 bases, and 8 bases lay outside the gene matches. This CDR3 spans 14 amino acids. The CDR3 DNA sequence: TGTGCCAGCACCGGGACTAGAAAGAGCGGGGAGCTGTTTTTT. Translated: CASTGTRKSGELFF.

This clonotype appeared many times. The genes are TRBV5-1 and TRBJ1-3; 8 positions match TRBD1. CDR1 is SGHRS, CDR2 YFSETQ, per germline. The CDR3 extends over 15 amino acids. The trim removed 4 bases at V and 3 bases at J, leaving 6 bases unmatched. The CDR3 nucleotides read TGCGCCAGCAGCAGAGGACAGGGAGGTGGAAACACCATATATTTT. This sequence encodes CASSRGQGGGNTIYF.

This clonotype was counted many times. The rearrangement uses TRBV14 and TRBJ2-5; TRBD1 matches 7 bases. The CDR3 contains 15 residues. Trimming took 3 bases from V and 4 from J; bases not matched to a gene: 8. Germline V gene sequence: CDR1 SGHDN, CDR2 FVKESK. The CDR3 here is CASSHVLRGRETQYF. In DNA, the CDR3 is TGTGCCAGCAGCCATGTCCTCAGGGGGAGAGAGACCCAGTACTTC.

This chain connects TRBV10-3 to TRBJ2-7; TRBD2 matches 7 bases. The CDR3 covers 15 residues. Germline V gene lookup returns CDR1 ENHRY and CDR2 SYGVKD. V was clipped by 0 bases and J by 4 bases; unmatched bases: 6. CDR3 bases: TGTGCCATCAGTGAGTCTAGCGGGTTTGAGTACGAGCAGTACTTC. Translated, it gives CAISESSGFEYEQYF.

This clonotype appeared a few times. The chain joins TRBV4-1 to TRBJ2-2; 7 nucleotides match TRBD2. V lost 1 base, J lost 6 bases, and 11 bases stayed unmatched. The germline V gene encodes CDR1 MGHRA and CDR2 YSYEKL. The CDR3 loop spans 17 amino acids. The CDR3: CASSQGRGETSSGELFF. The DNA for the CDR3 is TGCGCCAGCAGCCAAGGAAGGGGCGAGACTAGCTCCGGGGAGCTGTTTTTT.

This clonotype appeared a few times. The J gene is TRBJ1-1, the V gene TRBV30; 8 bases map to TRBD1. Germline values: CDR1 GTSNPN, CDR2 SVGIG (reference sequence). The length of the CDR3 is 14 residues. With 8 bases clipped from V and 1 base from J, the junction kept 9 bases outside the gene matches. This chain's CDR3 is CAQTTGVGNTEAFF. CDR3 in DNA: TGTGCCCAAACGACAGGGGTCGGGAACACTGAAGCTTTCTTT.

The sample holds a few counts of this clonotype. The chain is built from TRBV12-3 or TRBV12-4 and TRBJ1-2; D is unresolved. V was cut by 0 bases and J by 11 bases, with 7 bases left in between. This CDR3 has 11 residues. CDR3 bases: TGTGCCAGCAGTTTAGCAGGCGGGTACACCTTC. It encodes CASSLAGGYTF.

This clonotype occurred a few times. The chain carries TRBV2 and TRBJ2-7, with D perhaps TRBD2 (5 bases). Per germline, CDR1 SNHLY and CDR2 FYNNEI. The CDR3 contains 12 residues. The V end was cut by 10 bases, the J end by 3 bases, with 13 bases between. The CDR3 is CATRGGSYEQYF. Written as DNA, the CDR3 is TGTGCCACTCGGGGTGGGAGCTACGAGCAGTACTTC.

The chain has TRBV7-8 and TRBJ2-7; D perhaps matches TRBD2 (5 bases). From germline, CDR1 is SGHVS and CDR2 FQNEAQ. This CDR3 contains 13 residues. V lost 0 bases and J 5 bases, leaving 8 bases between the germline ends. CDR3 loop: CASSLAPGDEQYF. In nucleotides, the CDR3 is TGTGCCAGCAGCTTAGCGCCCGGGGACGAGCAGTACTTC.

This clonotype was observed a few times. The genes are TRBV11-2 and TRBJ2-5, with D perhaps assigned TRBD1 or TRBD2 (6 bases each). The DNA end is a closer match to TRBJ2-1, so the J assignment may be wrong. The CDR3 covers 14 residues. Germline V gene data show CDR1 as SGHAT and CDR2 as FQNNGV. CDR3 loop: CASSLGLAGHEQFF. The CDR3 DNA reads TGTGCCAGCAGCTTAGGGTTGGCGGGACACGAGCAGTTCTTC.

The rearrangement uses TRBV7-2 and TRBJ2-5, with no clear D. The CDR3 totals 12 residues. Germline V CDR1 and CDR2: SGHTA, FQGNSA. Trimming removed 7 bases from V and 7 bases from J, with 13 bases in between. CDR3 protein: CASTPLIGTQYF. The DNA for the CDR3 is TGTGCCAGCACACCCCTGATCGGGACCCAGTACTTC.

In its sample, this clonotype was seen many times. The rearrangement joins TRBV4-1 to TRBJ1-5; 8 bases are shared with TRBD1. CDR3 length: 16 amino acids. The germline CDR1 and CDR2 sequences are MGHRA and YSYEKL. The V and J ends lost 4 bases and 8 bases, in that order; junction bases with no gene match: 13. This CDR3 is CASSLDRVFPAKPQHF. For the CDR3, the DNA is TGCGCCAGCAGCCTGGACAGGGTTTTTCCGGCTAAGCCCCAGCATTTT.

The chain combines TRBV12-3 or TRBV12-4 with TRBJ1-1, with D tentatively TRBD1 (5 bases). V was cut by 3 bases and J by 1 base, with 12 bases left in between. CDR3 length: 15 residues. The CDR3 DNA follows: TGTGCCAGCAGTTTTGGGGGACTCAAGAACACTGAAGCTTTCTTT. Translating gives CASSFGGLKNTEAFF.

The chain has TRBV10-3 and TRBJ2-1; no reliable D call. The CDR3 runs 15 residues. V was pared by 2 bases and J by 5 bases, with 13 bases between. CDR1 and CDR2 from the germline V gene are ENHRY and SYGVKD. The CDR3, as DNA: TGTGCCATCAGTGAGACCCGTGGCGTAAACAATGAGCAGTTCTTC. Translating it yields CAISETRGVNNEQFF.

As concerns this clonotype: This clone may be a read error of a much larger clone one base away. The chain links TRBV7-2 to TRBJ1-5; TRBD1 matches 11 bases. This CDR3 region has 15 residues. Unmatched junction bases numbered 6, after V lost 8 bases and J lost 3 bases. The germline V gene encodes CDR1 SGHTA and CDR2 FQGNSA. Here the CDR3 DNA reads TGTGCCAGCGGCTGGACAGGGGGCCCCAATCAGCCCCAGCATTTT. It codes for CASGWTGGPNQPQHF.

The rearrangement joins TRBV20-1 to TRBJ1-4, with D uncertain. The CDR3 spans 9 residues. Looked up from germline, CDR1 is DFQATT and CDR2 is SNEGSKA (reference sequence). Trimming took 3 bases from V and 9 from J, leaving 2 bases between them. CDR3 bases: TGCAGTGCTAGTCAAAAACTGTTTTTT. It specifies CSASQKLFF.

This clonotype was detected ten times or more. CDR3 amino acids: CASSPPTASGSDQETQYF. The CDR3 coding sequence is TGCGCCAGCAGCCCACCGACGGCTAGCGGGAGTGACCAAGAGACCCAGTACTTC. This chain connects TRBV5-1 to TRBJ2-5; 10 nucleotides match TRBD2. Germline CDR1 SGHRS, CDR2 YFSETQ. J lost 0 bases, V lost 4 bases, and 12 bases had no gene match. The CDR3 has 18 residues.

This sequence joins TRBV5-4 and TRBJ1-4; D is unclear. There are 16 residues in the CDR3. From germline, CDR1 is SGHNT and CDR2 YYREEE (reference sequence). Deletions cut 4 bases from V and 2 bases from J, with 15 bases between. Here the CDR3 DNA reads TGTGCCAGCAGCCCCCTCCCTGGGGTTACTAATGAAAAACTGTTTTTT. This encodes CASSPLPGVTNEKLFF.